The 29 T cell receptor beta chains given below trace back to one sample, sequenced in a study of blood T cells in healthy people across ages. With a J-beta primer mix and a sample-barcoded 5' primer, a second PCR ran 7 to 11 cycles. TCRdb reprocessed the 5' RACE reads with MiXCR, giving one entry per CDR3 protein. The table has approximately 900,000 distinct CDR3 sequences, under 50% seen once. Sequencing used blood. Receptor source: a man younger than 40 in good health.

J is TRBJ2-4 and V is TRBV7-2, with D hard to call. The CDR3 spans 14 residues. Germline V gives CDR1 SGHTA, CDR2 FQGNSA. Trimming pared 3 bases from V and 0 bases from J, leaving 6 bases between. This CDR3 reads CASSFSLAKNIQYF. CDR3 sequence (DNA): TGTGCCAGCAGCTTCTCATTAGCCAAAAACATTCAGTACTTC.

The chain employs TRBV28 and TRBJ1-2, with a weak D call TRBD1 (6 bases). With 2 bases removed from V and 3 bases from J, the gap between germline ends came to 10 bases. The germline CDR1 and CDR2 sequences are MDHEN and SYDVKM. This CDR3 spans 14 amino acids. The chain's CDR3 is CASSLRGAYYGYTF. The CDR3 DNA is TGTGCCAGCAGTTTAAGGGGGGCGTACTATGGCTACACCTTC.

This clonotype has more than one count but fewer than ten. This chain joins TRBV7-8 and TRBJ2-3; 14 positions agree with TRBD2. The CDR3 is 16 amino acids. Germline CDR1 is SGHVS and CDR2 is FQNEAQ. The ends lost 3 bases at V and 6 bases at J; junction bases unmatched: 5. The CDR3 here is CASSFRLAGGTDTQYF. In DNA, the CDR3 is TGTGCCAGCAGCTTCCGACTAGCGGGGGGGACGGATACGCAGTATTTT. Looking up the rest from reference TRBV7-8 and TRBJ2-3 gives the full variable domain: GAGVSQSPRYKVAKRGQDVALRCDPISGHVSLFWYQQALGQGPEFLTYFQNEAQLDKSGLPSDRFFAERPEGSVSTLKIQRTQQEDSAVYLCASSFRLAGGTDTQYFGPGTRLTVL.

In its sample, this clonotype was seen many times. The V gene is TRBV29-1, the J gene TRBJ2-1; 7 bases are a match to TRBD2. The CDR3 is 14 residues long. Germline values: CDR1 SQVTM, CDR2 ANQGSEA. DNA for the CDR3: TGCAGTGGGAAGCGGGGTGGGTCCTACAATGAGCAGTTCTTC. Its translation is CSGKRGGSYNEQFF.

CDR3 protein: CASSFVESPLHF. CDR3 bases: TGTGCCAGCAGTTTTGTCGAGTCACCCCTCCACTTT. The chain combines TRBV12-3 or TRBV12-4 with TRBJ1-6, with D unresolved. Trimming removed 3 bases at V and 10 bases at J, with 7 bases between. The CDR3 extends over 12 amino acids.

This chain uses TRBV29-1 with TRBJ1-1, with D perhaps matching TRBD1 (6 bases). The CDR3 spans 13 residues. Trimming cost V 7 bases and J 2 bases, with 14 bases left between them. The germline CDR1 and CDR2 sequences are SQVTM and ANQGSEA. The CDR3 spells CSGLTGRNTEAFF. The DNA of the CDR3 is TGCAGCGGCTTGACAGGCCGAAACACTGAAGCTTTCTTT.

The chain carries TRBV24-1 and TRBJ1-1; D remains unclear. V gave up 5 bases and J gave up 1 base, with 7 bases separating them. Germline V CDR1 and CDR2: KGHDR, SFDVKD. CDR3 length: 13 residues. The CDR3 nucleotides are TGTGCCACCAGTGCGGCAAAGAACACTGAAGCTTTCTTT. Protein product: CATSAAKNTEAFF.

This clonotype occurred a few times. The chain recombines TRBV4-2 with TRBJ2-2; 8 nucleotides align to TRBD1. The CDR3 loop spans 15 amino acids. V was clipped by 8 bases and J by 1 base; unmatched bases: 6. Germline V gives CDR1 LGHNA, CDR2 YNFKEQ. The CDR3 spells CASRPGTGNTGELFF. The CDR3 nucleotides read TGTGCCAGCCGCCCCGGGACAGGGAACACCGGGGAGCTGTTTTTT.

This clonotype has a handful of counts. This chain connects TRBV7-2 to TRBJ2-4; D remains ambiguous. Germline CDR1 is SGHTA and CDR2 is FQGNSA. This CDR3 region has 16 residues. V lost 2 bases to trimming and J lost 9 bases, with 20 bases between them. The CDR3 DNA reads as TGTGCCAGCAGCTTAAATAGGGTCAGGACCCTCCCCATTCAGTACTTC. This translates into CASSLNRVRTLPIQYF.

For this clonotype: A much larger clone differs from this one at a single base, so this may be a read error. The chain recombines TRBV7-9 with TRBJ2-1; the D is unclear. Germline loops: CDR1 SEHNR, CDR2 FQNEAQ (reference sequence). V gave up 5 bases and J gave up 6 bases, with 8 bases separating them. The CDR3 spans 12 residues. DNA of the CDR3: TGTGCCAGCAGCCAACGGGTCAATGAGCAGTTCTTC. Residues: CASSQRVNEQFF. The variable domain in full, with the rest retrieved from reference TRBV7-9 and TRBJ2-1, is DTGVSQNPRHKITKRGQNVTFRCDPISEHNRLYWYRQTLGQGPEFLTYFQNEAQLEKSRLLSDRFSAERPKGSFSTLEIQRTEQGDSAMYLCASSQRVNEQFFGPGTRLTVL.

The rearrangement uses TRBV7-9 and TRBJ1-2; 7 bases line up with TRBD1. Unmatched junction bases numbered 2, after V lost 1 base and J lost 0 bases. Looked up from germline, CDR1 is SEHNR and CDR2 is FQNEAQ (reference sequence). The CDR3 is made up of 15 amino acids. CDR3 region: CASSLVGQTNYGYTF. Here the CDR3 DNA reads TGTGCCAGCAGCTTAGTGGGACAGACTAACTATGGCTACACCTTC.

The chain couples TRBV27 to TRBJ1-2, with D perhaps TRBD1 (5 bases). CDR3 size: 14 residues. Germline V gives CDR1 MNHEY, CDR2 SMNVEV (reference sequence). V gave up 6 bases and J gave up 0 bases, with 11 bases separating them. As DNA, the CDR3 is TGTGCCAGCAGGGACATTACTGCTAACTATGGCTACACCTTC. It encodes CASRDITANYGYTF.

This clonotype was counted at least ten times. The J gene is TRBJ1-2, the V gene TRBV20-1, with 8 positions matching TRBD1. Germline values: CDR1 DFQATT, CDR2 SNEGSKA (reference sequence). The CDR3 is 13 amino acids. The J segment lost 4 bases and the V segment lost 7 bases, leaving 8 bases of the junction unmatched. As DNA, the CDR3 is TGCAGTGGCATGAGACAGGGGTTCTATGGCTACACCTTC. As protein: CSGMRQGFYGYTF.

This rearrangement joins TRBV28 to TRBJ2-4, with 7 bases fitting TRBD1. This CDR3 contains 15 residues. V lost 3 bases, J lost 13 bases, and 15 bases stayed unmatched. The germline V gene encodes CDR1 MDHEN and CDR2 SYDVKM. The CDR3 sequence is CASSFMDRSLKGQYF. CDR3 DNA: TGTGCCAGCAGTTTCATGGACAGGTCACTTAAGGGGCAGTACTTC. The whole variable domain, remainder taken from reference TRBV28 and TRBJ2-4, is DVKVTQSSRYLVKRTGEKVFLECVQDMDHENMFWYRQDPGLGLRLIYFSYDVKMKEKGDIPEGYSVSREKKERFSLILESASTNQTSMYLCASSFMDRSLKGQYFGAGTRLSVL.

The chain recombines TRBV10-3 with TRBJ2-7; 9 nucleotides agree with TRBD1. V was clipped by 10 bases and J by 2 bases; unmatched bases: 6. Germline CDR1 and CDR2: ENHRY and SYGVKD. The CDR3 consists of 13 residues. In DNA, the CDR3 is TGTGCCACCACAGGGGGCGACCCCTACGAGCAGTACTTC. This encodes CATTGGDPYEQYF.

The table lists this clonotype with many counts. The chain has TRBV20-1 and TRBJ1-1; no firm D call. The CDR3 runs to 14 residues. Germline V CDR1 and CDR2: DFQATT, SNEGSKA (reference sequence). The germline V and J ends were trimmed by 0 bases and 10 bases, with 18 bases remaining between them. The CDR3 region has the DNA TGCAGTGCTAGAGATAGCGCCCAGCCTTCTGTAGCTTTCTTT. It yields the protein CSARDSAQPSVAFF.

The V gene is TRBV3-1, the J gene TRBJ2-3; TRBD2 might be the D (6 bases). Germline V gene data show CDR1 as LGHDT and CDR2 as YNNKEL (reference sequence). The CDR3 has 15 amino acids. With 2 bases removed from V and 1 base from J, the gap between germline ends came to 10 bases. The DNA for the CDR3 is TGTGCCAGCAGCCAAATAACGGGGGGCACAGATACGCAGTATTTT. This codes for CASSQITGGTDTQYF.

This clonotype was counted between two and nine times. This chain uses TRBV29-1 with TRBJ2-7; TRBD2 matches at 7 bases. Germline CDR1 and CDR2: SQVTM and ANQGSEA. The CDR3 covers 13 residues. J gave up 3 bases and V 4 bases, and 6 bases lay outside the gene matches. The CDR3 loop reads CSVVPAGHYEQYF. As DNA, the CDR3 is TGCAGCGTTGTGCCAGCGGGGCACTACGAGCAGTACTTC.

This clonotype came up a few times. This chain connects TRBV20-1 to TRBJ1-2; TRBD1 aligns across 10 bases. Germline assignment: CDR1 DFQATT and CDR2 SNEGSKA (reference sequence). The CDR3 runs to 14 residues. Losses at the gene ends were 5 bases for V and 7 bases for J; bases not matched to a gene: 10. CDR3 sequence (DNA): TGCAGTGCTTCTTTCCGACAGGGGGCGATTGGCTACACCTTC. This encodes CSASFRQGAIGYTF.

The CDR3 sequence is CASSVGGFRTEAFF. The CDR3 DNA sequence: TGTGCCAGCAGCGTCGGGGGTTTTAGGACTGAAGCTTTCTTT. The genes are TRBV9 and TRBJ1-1; D perhaps matches TRBD1 (5 bases). The CDR3 has 14 residues. The V end lost 2 bases, the J end lost 5 bases, and 13 bases lay between the germline ends. Germline loops: CDR1 SGDLS, CDR2 YYNGEE.

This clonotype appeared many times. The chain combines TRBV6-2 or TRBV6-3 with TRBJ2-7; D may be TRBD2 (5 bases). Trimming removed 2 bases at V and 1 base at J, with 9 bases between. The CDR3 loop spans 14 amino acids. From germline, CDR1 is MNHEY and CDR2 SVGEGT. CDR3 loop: CASSYETGSYEQYF. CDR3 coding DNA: TGTGCCAGCAGTTACGAGACGGGATCCTACGAGCAGTACTTC.

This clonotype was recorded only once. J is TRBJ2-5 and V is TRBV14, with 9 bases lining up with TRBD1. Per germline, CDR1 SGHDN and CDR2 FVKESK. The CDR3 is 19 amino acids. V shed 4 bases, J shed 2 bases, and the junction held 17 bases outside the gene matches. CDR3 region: CASSRFTRTGVRAQETQYF. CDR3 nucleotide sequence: TGTGCCAGCAGCCGATTTACACGGACAGGGGTTCGCGCTCAAGAGACCCAGTACTTC. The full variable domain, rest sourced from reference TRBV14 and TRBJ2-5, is EAGVTQFPSHSVIEKGQTVTLRCDPISGHDNLYWYRRVMGKEIKFLLHFVKESKQDESGMPNNRFLAERTGGTYSTLKVQPAELEDSGVYFCASSRFTRTGVRAQETQYFGPGTRLLVL.

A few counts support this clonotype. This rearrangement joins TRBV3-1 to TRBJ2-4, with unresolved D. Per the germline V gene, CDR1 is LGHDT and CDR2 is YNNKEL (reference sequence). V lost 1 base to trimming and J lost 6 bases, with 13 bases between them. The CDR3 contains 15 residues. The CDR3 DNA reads TGTGCCAGCAGCCAAGTGCGGCTTGGTCGAAACATTCAGTACTTC. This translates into CASSQVRLGRNIQYF. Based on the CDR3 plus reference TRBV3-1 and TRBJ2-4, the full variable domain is DTAVSQTPKYLVTQMGNDKSIKCEQNLGHDTMYWYKQDSKKFLKIMFSYNNKELIINETVPNRFSPKSPDKAHLNLHINSLELGDSAVYFCASSQVRLGRNIQYFGAGTRLSVL.

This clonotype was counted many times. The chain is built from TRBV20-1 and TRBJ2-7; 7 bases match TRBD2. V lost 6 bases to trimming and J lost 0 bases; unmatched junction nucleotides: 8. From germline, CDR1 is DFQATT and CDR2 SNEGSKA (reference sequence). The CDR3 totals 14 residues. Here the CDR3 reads CSARGGLSSYEQYF. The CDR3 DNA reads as TGCAGTGCGCGCGGGGGTCTAAGCTCCTACGAGCAGTACTTC.

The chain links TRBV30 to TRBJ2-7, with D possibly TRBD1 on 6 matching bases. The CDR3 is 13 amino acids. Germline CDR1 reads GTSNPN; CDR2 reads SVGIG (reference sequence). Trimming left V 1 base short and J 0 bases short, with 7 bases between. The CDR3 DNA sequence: TGTGCCTGGAGTGAGGACAGCTCCTACGAGCAGTACTTC. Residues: CAWSEDSSYEQYF. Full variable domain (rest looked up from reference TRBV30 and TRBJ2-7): SQTIHQWPATLVQPVGSPLSLECTVEGTSNPNLYWYRQAAGRGLQLLFYSVGIGQISSEVPQNLSASRPQDRQFILSSKKLLLSDSGFYLCAWSEDSSYEQYFGPGTRLTVT.

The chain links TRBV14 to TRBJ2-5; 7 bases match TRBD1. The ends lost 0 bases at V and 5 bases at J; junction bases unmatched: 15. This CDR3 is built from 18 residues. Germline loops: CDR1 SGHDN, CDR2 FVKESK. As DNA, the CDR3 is TGTGCCAGCAGCCAAGAAAGGGGAACCGGGACAGTGTTGGAGACCCAGTACTTC. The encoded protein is CASSQERGTGTVLETQYF.

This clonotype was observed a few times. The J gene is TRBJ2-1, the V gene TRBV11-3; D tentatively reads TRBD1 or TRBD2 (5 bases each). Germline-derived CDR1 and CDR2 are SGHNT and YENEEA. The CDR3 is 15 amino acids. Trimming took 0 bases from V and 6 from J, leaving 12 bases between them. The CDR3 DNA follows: TGTGCCAGCAGCTTAGACGGCCGGGACCCCAATGAGCAGTTCTTC. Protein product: CASSLDGRDPNEQFF.

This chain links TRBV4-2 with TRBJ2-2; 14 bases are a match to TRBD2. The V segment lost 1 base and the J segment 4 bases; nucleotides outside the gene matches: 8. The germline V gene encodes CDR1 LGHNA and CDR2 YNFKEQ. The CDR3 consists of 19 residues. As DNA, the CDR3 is TGTGCCAGCAGCCAAGGACTAGCGGGGGGGCCCCGAGGCACCGGGGAGCTGTTTTTT. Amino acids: CASSQGLAGGPRGTGELFF.

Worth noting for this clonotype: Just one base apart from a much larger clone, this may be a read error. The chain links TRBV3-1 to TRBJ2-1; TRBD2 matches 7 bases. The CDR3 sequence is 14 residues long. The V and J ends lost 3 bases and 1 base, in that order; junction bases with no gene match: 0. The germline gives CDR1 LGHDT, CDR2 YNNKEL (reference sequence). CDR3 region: CASSHGGSYNEQFF. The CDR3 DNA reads TGTGCCAGCAGCCACGGGGGGTCCTACAATGAGCAGTTCTTC.